This passage covers 13 T cell receptor beta chains from one sample sequenced in a study of cytomegalovirus exposure and HLA in healthy donors. PCR involved 60 Vbeta and 13 Jbeta primers. Profiling relied on immunoSEQ multiplex PCR, and the TCRdb table lists in-frame clones only, not all of them. The sample records about 190,000 clones, less than 90% being singletons. The sample taken for sequencing was PBMCs. The origin of the receptors is a woman under 40 in good health and CMV-seronegative.

The chain recombines TRBV7-9 with TRBJ1-1; no firm D call. Trimming removed 4 bases at V and 6 bases at J, with 15 bases between. From germline, CDR1 is SEHNR and CDR2 FQNEAQ (reference sequence). This CDR3 has 14 amino acids. The CDR3 region has the DNA TGTGCCAGCAGCTCCGGTGTTGCAGGCGCTGAAGCTTTCTTT. As protein: CASSSGVAGAEAFF.

This clone occurred a few times. The rearrangement links TRBV20-1 to TRBJ2-5, with D possibly TRBD2 on 5 matching bases. The CDR3 totals 11 residues. V was cut by 6 bases and J by 12 bases, with 17 bases left in between. Looked up from germline, CDR1 is DFQATT and CDR2 is SNEGSKA (reference sequence). DNA for the CDR3: TGCAGTGCGCAGAGCGGACCTCCAAAGTACTTC. Amino acids: CSAQSGPPKYF.

The rearrangement uses TRBV30 and TRBJ2-4; D is perhaps TRBD2 (5 bases). This CDR3 is 15 amino acids long. V was clipped by 3 bases and J by 5 bases, with 17 bases between them. Germline lookup yields CDR1 GTSNPN and CDR2 SVGIG (reference sequence). CDR3 sequence (DNA): TGTGCCTGGAGCGAGGGCCCTCCCCCTCAAAACATTCAGTACTTC. It translates to CAWSEGPPPQNIQYF.

V and J are TRBV11-2 and TRBJ2-7; 7 bases align to TRBD1. CDR1 is SGHAT, CDR2 FQNNGV, per germline. The V and J ends lost 1 base and 4 bases, in that order; junction bases with no gene match: 7. This CDR3 is 15 amino acids long. CDR3 protein: CASSLGTGPFYEQYF. For the CDR3, the DNA is TGTGCCAGCAGCTTAGGGACAGGTCCTTTTTACGAGCAGTACTTC.

Concerning this clone itself: The sample carries other DNA sequences with the same CDR3. The chain links TRBV5-1 to TRBJ2-2; 8 nucleotides align to TRBD1. The CDR3 contains 15 residues. Germline CDR1 SGHRS, CDR2 YFSETQ. V was pared by 2 bases and J by 5 bases, with 5 bases of the junction left unmatched. CDR3 nucleotides: TGCGCCAGCAGCTTAGGGACAGGCGGAACCGGGGAGCTGTTTTTT. This encodes CASSLGTGGTGELFF.

The genes are TRBV2 and TRBJ2-7; 8 nucleotides match TRBD1. The germline V gene encodes CDR1 SNHLY and CDR2 FYNNEI. This CDR3 has 16 residues. The ends lost 6 bases at V and 0 bases at J; junction bases unmatched: 10. CDR3 bases: TGTGCCAGCAGGGAATCGAGGGACAGGTTCTCCTACGAGCAGTACTTC. Its translation is CASRESRDRFSYEQYF.

CDR3 sequence (DNA): TGCGCCAGCAGCCAAGATCCGTTGGTAGGGGTCGTCACCGGGGAGCTGTTTTTT. Its translation: CASSQDPLVGVVTGELFF. The chain uses TRBV4-1 and TRBJ2-2; tentatively, D is TRBD1 (5 bases). CDR1 and CDR2 from the germline V gene are MGHRA and YSYEKL. This CDR3 region has 18 residues. With 0 bases removed from V and 4 bases from J, the gap between germline ends came to 18 bases.

The V gene is TRBV10-3, the J gene TRBJ2-3; D gene uncertain. This CDR3 comprises 11 residues. With 5 bases removed from V and 6 bases from J, the gap between germline ends came to 6 bases. From germline, CDR1 is ENHRY and CDR2 SYGVKD. The CDR3: CAISSQDTQYF. CDR3 nucleotides: TGTGCCATCAGTTCTCAGGATACGCAGTATTTT.

This clone has only one observation. The V and J genes are TRBV9 and TRBJ2-1; 13 bases map to TRBD2. Germline V CDR1 and CDR2: SGDLS, YYNGEE. The CDR3 contains 16 residues. Losses at the gene ends were 0 bases for V and 4 bases for J; bases not matched to a gene: 1. The CDR3 sequence is CASSVGLAGGYNEQFF. For the CDR3, the DNA is TGTGCCAGCAGCGTAGGACTAGCGGGGGGTTACAATGAGCAGTTCTTC.

The CDR3 sequence is CASSPREGVEKNTEAFF. The CDR3 bases are TGTGCCAGCAGCCCCAGGGAGGGGGTCGAGAAGAACACTGAAGCTTTCTTT. This sequence joins TRBV27 and TRBJ1-1; tentative D call: TRBD1 (6 bases). Germline CDR1 and CDR2: MNHEY and SMNVEV (reference sequence). Trimming removed 6 bases at V and 1 base at J, with 21 bases between. CDR3 length equals 17 residues.

This sequence joins TRBV6-6 and TRBJ1-1; 8 bases line up with TRBD1. V shed 6 bases and J 5 bases; nucleotides not matched to a gene: 8. CDR1 MNHNY and CDR2 SVGAGI come from the germline V gene (reference sequence). This CDR3 is 14 amino acids long. The CDR3 sequence: CASSRDRISTEAFF. CDR3 in DNA: TGTGCCAGCAGCAGGGACAGGATTTCTACTGAAGCTTTCTTT.

This sequence joins TRBV6-5 and TRBJ1-5, with D possibly TRBD1 on 5 matching bases. V was clipped by 4 bases and J by 4 bases, with 8 bases between them. Germline V CDR1 and CDR2: MNHEY, SVGAGI. The CDR3 totals 13 residues. The CDR3 spells CASSWGGNQPQHF. The CDR3 coding sequence is TGTGCCAGCAGTTGGGGCGGAAATCAGCCCCAGCATTTT.

This chain joins TRBV27 and TRBJ1-1; 8 positions agree with TRBD1. Germline lookup yields CDR1 MNHEY and CDR2 SMNVEV (reference sequence). The CDR3 has 15 amino acids. The ends lost 3 bases at V and 1 base at J; junction bases unmatched: 4. The CDR3 DNA follows: TGTGCCAGCAGTTTGGGGACAGGCGGGAACACTGAAGCTTTCTTT. Translated, it gives CASSLGTGGNTEAFF.